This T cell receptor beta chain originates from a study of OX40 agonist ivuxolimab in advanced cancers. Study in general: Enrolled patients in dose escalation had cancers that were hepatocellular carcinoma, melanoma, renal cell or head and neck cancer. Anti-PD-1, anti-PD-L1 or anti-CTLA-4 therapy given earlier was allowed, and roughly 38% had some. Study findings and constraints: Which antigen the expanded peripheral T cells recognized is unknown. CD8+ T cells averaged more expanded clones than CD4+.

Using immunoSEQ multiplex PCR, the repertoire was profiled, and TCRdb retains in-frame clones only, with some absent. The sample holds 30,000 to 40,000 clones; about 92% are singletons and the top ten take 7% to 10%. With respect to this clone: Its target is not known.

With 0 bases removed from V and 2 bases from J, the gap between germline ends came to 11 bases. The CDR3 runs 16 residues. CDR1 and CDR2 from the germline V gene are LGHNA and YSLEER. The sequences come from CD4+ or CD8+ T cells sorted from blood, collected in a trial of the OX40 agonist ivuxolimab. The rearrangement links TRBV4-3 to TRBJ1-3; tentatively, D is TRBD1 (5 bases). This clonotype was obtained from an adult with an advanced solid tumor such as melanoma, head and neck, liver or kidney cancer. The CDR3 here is CASSQDLGTTGNTIYF. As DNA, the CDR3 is TGCGCCAGCAGCCAAGATCTAGGGACGACTGGAAACACCATATATTTT.